Shown below are 11 T cell receptor beta chains from a single sample sequenced in a study of CD8+CD57+ T cells in acquired aplastic anemia (dated 2018 in TCRdb). TCRdb shows the sequencer as Illumina HiSeq 2000. Genomic DNA served as template for TCR beta VDJ combination and CDR3 sequence profiling. TCRdb reanalyzed the raw reads on its own, using fastp at Q25 for trimming and MiXCR for clone calling, and kept in-frame beta chains. CDR3 protein duplicates are merged, each entry listing the most common genes and DNA. The sample data list about 400,000 distinct CDR3 sequences, and about two thirds of these were observed just once. Around 4% of the sample rests with the top ten. The sample was sorted CD4+, CD8+, or CD8+CD57+ T cells (not recorded which) from PBMCs. These receptors all come from a human donor in good health, serving as a control.

The CDR3 DNA reads TGTGCCAGCAGCTTAGAGCCTAGCGGGAGCCAAGAGACCCAGTACTTC. Amino acids: CASSLEPSGSQETQYF. The chain joins TRBV7-6 to TRBJ2-5; 10 bases map to TRBD2. V was pared by 1 base and J by 1 base, with 3 bases of the junction left unmatched. The V gene's germline CDR1 is SGHVS and CDR2 FNYEAQ. There are 16 residues in the CDR3.

The chain carries TRBV20-1 and TRBJ1-2; no firm D call. Germline V gene sequence: CDR1 DFQATT, CDR2 SNEGSKA (reference sequence). This CDR3 is built from 13 residues. V lost 1 base, J lost 8 bases, and 14 bases lay in between. CDR3 residues: CSARAPTGYGYTF. CDR3 DNA: TGCAGTGCTAGAGCTCCTACGGGCTACGGCTACACCTTC.

In its sample, this clonotype was seen many times. This chain links TRBV20-1 with TRBJ1-2, with 9 bases fitting TRBD1. This CDR3 is built from 14 residues. V was pared by 0 bases and J by 6 bases, with 5 bases of the junction left unmatched. The germline V gene encodes CDR1 DFQATT and CDR2 SNEGSKA (reference sequence). The CDR3 DNA sequence: TGCAGTGCTAGAGAGTCCGGGACAGGGAATGGCTACACCTTC. Translation gives CSARESGTGNGYTF.

V is TRBV12-3 or TRBV12-4 and J is TRBJ2-7, with TRBD2 matching 8 bases. This CDR3 spans 16 amino acids. V trimming: 4 bases; J trimming: 0 bases; junction bases outside the gene matches: 8. The CDR3 loop is CASSSPGSGGSYEQYF. CDR3 DNA: TGTGCCAGCAGTTCGCCAGGGAGCGGGGGCTCCTACGAGCAGTACTTC.

Remarks on this clonotype: Given a much more abundant clone one base away, this may be a read error. The chain has TRBV12-3 or TRBV12-4 and TRBJ2-2; the D is unclear. The CDR3 loop spans 13 amino acids. Trimming took 6 bases from V and 3 from J, leaving 8 bases between them. The CDR3 DNA sequence: TGTGCCAGCAGCGGTAGTGACACCGGGGAGCTGTTTTTT. It yields the protein CASSGSDTGELFF.

This chain uses TRBV5-1 with TRBJ2-7; TRBD1 agrees at 8 bases. The CDR3 has 14 amino acids. CDR1 is SGHRS and CDR2 is YFSETQ in the germline V gene. The junction had 3 bases not matched to a gene; V was cut back by 2 bases and J by 2 bases. The CDR3 loop reads CASSLQGVPYEQYF. The CDR3 DNA reads as TGCGCCAGCAGCTTACAGGGGGTTCCCTACGAGCAGTACTTC.

The chain combines TRBV11-2 with TRBJ2-3, with 13 bases fitting TRBD2. The V gene's germline CDR1 is SGHAT and CDR2 FQNNGV. This CDR3 is built from 15 residues. Germline trimming cut 7 bases from V and 4 bases from J; bases unmatched to any gene: 5. The CDR3, as DNA: TGTGCCAGCATCCCGACTAGCGGGGGGTCAGATACGCAGTATTTT. Amino acids: CASIPTSGGSDTQYF.

Comment on this clonotype: Germline is not matched at one junction end, which may reflect a read error. This chain uses TRBV7-2 with TRBJ1-1; D ambiguous. This CDR3 comprises 14 residues. The germline V gene encodes CDR1 SGHTA and CDR2 FQGNSA. This CDR3 reads CANNVGRVNTEAFF. The DNA for the CDR3 is TGTGCCAACAACGTAGGGCGGGTGAACACTGAGGCTTTCTTT.

At least ten counts were recorded for this clonotype. The chain carries TRBV5-1 and TRBJ1-4, with a weak D call TRBD1 (6 bases). The V gene's germline CDR1 is SGHRS and CDR2 YFSETQ. Trimming removed 0 bases from V and 8 bases from J, with 23 bases in between. The CDR3 is 18 residues long. The DNA of the CDR3 is TGCGCCAGCAGCTTGGCAGATGGGGGGCTACTAGAAGGGGAAAAACTGTTTTTT. This sequence encodes CASSLADGGLLEGEKLFF.

The V gene is TRBV7-3, the J gene TRBJ2-4, with D possibly TRBD1 on 6 matching bases. In germline, CDR1 is SGHTA, CDR2 FQGTGA. This CDR3 has 16 amino acids. Trimming shortened V by 4 bases and J by 0 bases, and 13 bases separated the two germline ends. The CDR3 spells CASSYPGDVAKNIQYF. DNA of the CDR3: TGTGCCAGCAGCTATCCAGGGGATGTAGCCAAAAACATTCAGTACTTC.

For this clonotype: A read error is possible here, since a much larger clone lies one base away. Since no conserved phenylalanine or tryptophan closes the CDR3, a read error is the likely cause. The chain combines TRBV6-5 with TRBJ2-3; the match to TRBD1 covers 8 bases. The trim removed 2 bases at V and 3 bases at J, leaving 7 bases unmatched. CDR1 MNHEY and CDR2 SVGAGI come from the germline V gene. The CDR3 sequence is 16 residues long. CDR3 sequence: CASSYRGTGGTDTQYL. Written as DNA, the CDR3 is TGTGCCAGCAGTTACCGAGGGACAGGAGGGACAGATACGCAGTATCTT.